The sequence of this TCR beta chain was determined in a study of identical twins. Study-wide results and caveats: Because invariant MAIT and iNKT cells could be present, zero-insertion analyses could be partly confounded.

One entry per CDR3 protein results from TCRdb running MiXCR on the 5' RACE reads. The table has about 520,000 distinct CDR3 sequences, about 20% seen once. A remark on this clonotype: As yet, its antigen is unknown.

The ends were cut back, 5 bases at V and 2 bases at J, with 8 bases in the middle. The CDR3 extends over 12 amino acids. Germline assignment: CDR1 DFQATT and CDR2 SNEGSKA (reference sequence). These data are also associated with another study on T cells expressing NK-cell markers.

This sequence joins TRBV20-1 and TRBJ2-3; D gene unclear. This TCR was sampled from a woman younger than 35 in good health. The sample comprised CD4+ T cells sorted from blood. DNA for the CDR3: TGCAGTGCTCCGACCCTCACAGATACGCAGTATTTT. This encodes CSAPTLTDTQYF.